This entry concerns a single T cell receptor (beta chain). Sequencing used immunoSEQ multiplex PCR; TCRdb keeps in-frame clones, though not all of them. The data show about 2 million clones, roughly 94% seen once. The germline gives CDR1 MNHNS, CDR2 SASEGT. V dropped 3 bases and J dropped 7 bases, with 9 bases sitting between them. The CDR3 runs 12 residues. The data derive from a study of shared clonotypes between healthy human individuals. Sequences were obtained from naive CD4+ T cells sorted from blood. Subset reported: CD45RA+ positively selected. The rearrangement links TRBV6-1 to TRBJ1-2; D remains ambiguous. The origin of this receptor is a man between 18 and 35 years old in good health. The CDR3 spells CASSDVRGGYTF. CDR3 bases: TGTGCCAGCAGTGATGTACGGGGTGGCTACACCTTC.